This record covers a single T cell receptor beta chain. The table came from immunoSEQ multiplex PCR; TCRdb's copy has only in-frame clones and leaves some out. The table includes around 140,000 clones, 75% to 80% detected once. This sample stems from a study of blood T cell repertoires in COVID-19. Whole-study context: Donors in the United States, Italy and Spain gave samples during acute or convalescent COVID-19.

The ends were cut back, 0 bases at V and 5 bases at J, with 7 bases in the middle. CDR3 length: 12 amino acids. Germline values: CDR1 GTSNPN, CDR2 SVGIG (reference sequence). The clonotype originates from a woman aged 50 to 60 with active or convalescent COVID-19. The rearrangement uses TRBV30 and TRBJ1-2; unclear D gene. Sequencing was done on a sample of peripheral blood. CDR3 in amino acids: CAWSVNRYGYTF. CDR3 nucleotide sequence: TGTGCCTGGAGTGTAAACAGATATGGCTACACCTTC.